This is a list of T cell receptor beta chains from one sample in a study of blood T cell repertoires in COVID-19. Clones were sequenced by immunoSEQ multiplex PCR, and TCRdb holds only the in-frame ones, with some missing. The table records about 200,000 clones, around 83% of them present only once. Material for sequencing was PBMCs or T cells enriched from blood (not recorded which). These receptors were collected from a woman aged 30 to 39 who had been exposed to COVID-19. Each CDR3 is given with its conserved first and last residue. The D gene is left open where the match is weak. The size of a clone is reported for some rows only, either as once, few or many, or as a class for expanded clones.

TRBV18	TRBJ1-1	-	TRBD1	CASSPRTGKDTEAFF	TGTGCCAGCTCACCTCGGACAGGGAAGGACACTGAAGCTTTCTTT
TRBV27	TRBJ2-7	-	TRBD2	CASSYWASGGAGQYF	TGTGCCAGCAGTTACTGGGCCAGCGGGGGGGCAGGGCAGTACTTC
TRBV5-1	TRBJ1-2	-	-	CASSTGTLTFYGYTF	TGCGCCAGCAGCACCGGGACTCTTACCTTTTATGGCTACACCTTC
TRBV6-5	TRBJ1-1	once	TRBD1	CASSYSQGDTEAFF	TGTGCCAGCAGTTACTCCCAGGGGGACACTGAAGCTTTCTTT
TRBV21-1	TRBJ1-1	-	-	CASSKIGRARLFPRTEAFF	TGTGCCAGCAGCAAAATTGGACGGGCCCGACTATTCCCCCGTACTGAAGCTTTCTTT
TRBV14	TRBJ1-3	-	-	CASQRGHPGNTIYF	TGTGCCAGCCAGCGAGGGCATCCTGGAAACACCATATATTTT
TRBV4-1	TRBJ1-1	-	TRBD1	CASSWTGGLNTEAFF	TGCGCCAGCAGCTGGACAGGGGGCTTAAACACTGAAGCTTTCTTT
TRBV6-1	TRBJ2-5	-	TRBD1	CASSDAGTGVKETQYF	TGTGCCAGCAGTGACGCCGGGACAGGGGTCAAGGAGACCCAGTACTTC
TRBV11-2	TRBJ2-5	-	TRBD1	CASSSPARGRQETQYF	TGTGCCAGCAGCTCTCCGGCCAGGGGGCGCCAAGAGACCCAGTACTTC
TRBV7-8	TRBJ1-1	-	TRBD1	CASSGTGGLGGKTEAFF	TGTGCCAGCAGTGGGACAGGGGGTTTGGGTGGGAAAACTGAAGCTTTCTTT
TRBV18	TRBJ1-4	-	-	CASSPPGRMNEKLFF	TGTGCCAGCTCCCCCCCCGGCAGGATGAATGAAAAACTGTTTTTT
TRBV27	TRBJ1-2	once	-	CASRGADYGYTF	TGTGCCAGCAGGGGAGCGGACTATGGCTACACCTTC
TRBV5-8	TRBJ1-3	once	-	CASSSGVEGNTIYF	TGTGCCAGCAGCTCGGGAGTCGAAGGAAACACCATATATTTT
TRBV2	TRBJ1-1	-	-	CASRPRVMNTEAFF	TGTGCCAGCAGGCCCAGGGTAATGAACACTGAAGCTTTCTTT
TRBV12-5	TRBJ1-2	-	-	CASGYDPSGYGYTF	TGTGCTAGTGGATATGACCCGAGCGGATACGGCTACACCTTC
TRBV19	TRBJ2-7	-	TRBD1	CASRQGAYEQYF	TGTGCCAGCAGACAGGGGGCCTACGAGCAGTACTTC
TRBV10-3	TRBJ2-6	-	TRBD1	CAISEATQGDLSGANVLTF	TGTGCCATCAGTGAGGCGACACAGGGGGACCTCTCTGGGGCCAACGTCCTGACTTTC
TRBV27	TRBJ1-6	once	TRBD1	CATATRGRRSPLHF	TGTGCCACCGCCACCAGGGGGCGCAGGTCACCCCTCCACTTT
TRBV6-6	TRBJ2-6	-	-	CASSYEGSGANVLTF	TGTGCCAGCAGTTACGAGGGCTCTGGGGCCAACGTCCTGACTTTC
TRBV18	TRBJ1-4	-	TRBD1	CASSPTGGTNEKLFF	TGTGCCAGCTCACCGACAGGGGGGACTAATGAAAAACTGTTTTTT
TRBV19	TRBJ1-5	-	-	CATRGGSGQPQHF	TGTGCCACCCGGGGGGGCTCTGGTCAGCCCCAGCATTTT
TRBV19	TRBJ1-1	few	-	CASSIVAGMNTEAFF	TGTGCCAGTAGTATAGTGGCAGGCATGAACACTGAAGCTTTCTTT
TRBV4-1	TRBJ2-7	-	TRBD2	CASSQVGGPDYEQYF	TGCGCCAGCAGCCAAGTGGGAGGGCCAGATTACGAGCAGTACTTC
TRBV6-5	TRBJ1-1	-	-	CASSYGDKSTEAFF	TGTGCCAGCAGTTACGGCGACAAATCCACTGAAGCTTTCTTT
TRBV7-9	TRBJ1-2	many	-	CASSGAGQAPGGYTF	TGTGCCAGCAGCGGCGCAGGCCAGGCCCCGGGAGGCTACACCTTC
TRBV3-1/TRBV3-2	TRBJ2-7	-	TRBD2	CASSHSGSASGVAYEQYF	TGTGCCAGCAGCCACTCTGGATCGGCTAGCGGGGTTGCCTACGAGCAGTACTTC
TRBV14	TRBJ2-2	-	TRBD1	CASSHLGQGAGELFF	TGTGCCAGCAGCCACCTGGGACAGGGGGCCGGGGAGCTGTTTTTT
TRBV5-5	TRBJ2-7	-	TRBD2	CASSLAGLGLYEQYF	TGTGCCAGCAGCTTGGCGGGACTAGGACTCTACGAGCAGTACTTC
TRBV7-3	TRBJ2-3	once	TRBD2	CASSEKRGGRSRDTQYF	TGTGCCAGCAGTGAAAAGCGGGGGGGCCGGTCCAGAGATACGCAGTATTTT
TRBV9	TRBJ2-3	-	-	CASSVGSGGWTDTQYF	TGTGCCAGCAGCGTGGGGTCCGGGGGTTGGACAGATACGCAGTATTTT
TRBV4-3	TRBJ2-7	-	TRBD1	CASSQSGTGEYEQYF	TGCGCCAGCAGCCAATCCGGGACAGGGGAATACGAGCAGTACTTC